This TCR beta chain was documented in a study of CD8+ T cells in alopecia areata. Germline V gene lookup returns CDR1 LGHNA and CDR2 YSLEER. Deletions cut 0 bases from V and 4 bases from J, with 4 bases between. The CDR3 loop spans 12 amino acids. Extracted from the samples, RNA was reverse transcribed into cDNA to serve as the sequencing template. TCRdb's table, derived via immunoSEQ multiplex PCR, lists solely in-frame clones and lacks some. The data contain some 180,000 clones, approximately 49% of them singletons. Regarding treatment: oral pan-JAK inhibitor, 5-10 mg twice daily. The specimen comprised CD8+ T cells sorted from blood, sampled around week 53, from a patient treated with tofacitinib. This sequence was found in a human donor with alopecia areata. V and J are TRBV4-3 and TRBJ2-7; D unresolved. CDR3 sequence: CASSQDAYEQYF. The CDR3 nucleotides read TGCGCCAGCAGCCAAGATGCGTACGAGCAGTACTTC.